This T cell receptor (beta chain) was captured by sequencing in a study of blood T cell repertoires in COVID-19. Study-wide context: PBMCs, B-cell-depleted T cells, or T cells provided the cDNA or gDNA that made up the material.

TCRdb keeps only in-frame clones here, not all; method: immunoSEQ multiplex PCR. The table has some 70,000 clones, about 90% seen once; the top ten hold less than 0.55%. This clone was observed a handful of times. CDR1 and CDR2 from the germline V gene are KGHSH and LQKENI. The V gene end was trimmed by 3 bases and the J gene end by 4 bases; junction bases not matched to a gene: 2. The CDR3 covers 14 residues. Sequencing used peripheral blood. This chain uses TRBV18 with TRBJ1-1; the match to TRBD1 covers 10 bases. The clonotype was recovered from a man in his fifties with COVID-19, enrolled during active disease. The CDR3 spells CASSPGQGRTEAFF. The CDR3, as DNA: TGTGCCAGCTCACCGGGACAGGGGCGCACTGAAGCTTTCTTT.